This is a list of T cell receptor beta chains from one sample in a study of radiotherapy plus CTLA-4 blockade in lung cancer. Profiled with immunoSEQ multiplex PCR; TCRdb holds only in-frame clones, not every one. Among 45,000 or so clones, roughly 76% were seen once, and the ten largest hold around 8.3%. The sample consisted of peripheral blood, taken from a patient treated with radiotherapy plus ipilimumab. The source of these receptors is a human donor with non-small cell lung cancer who had stable disease on radiotherapy plus ipilimumab. Both conserved end residues are part of each CDR3. D genes are given only for firm matches. Rows give clone size only sometimes, using once, few, many, or a class for an expanded clone.

clone size	CDR3 length	V gene	J gene	D gene	CDR3 DNA	CDR3 protein
.	14	TRBV7-3	TRBJ1-2	TRBD1	TGTGCCAGCAGCTCAGGACAGGGCTTGGGTGGCTACACCTTC	CASSSGQGLGGYTF
few	14	TRBV5-4	TRBJ1-3	.	TGTGCCAGCAGCTCACCCAGGGACGGAAACACCATATATTTT	CASSSPRDGNTIYF
.	17	TRBV11-2	TRBJ2-5	TRBD2	TGTGCCAGCAGCCCGACGCGTACTAGCGGGGGGGAAGAGACCCAGTACTTC	CASSPTRTSGGEETQYF
.	15	TRBV5-1	TRBJ2-7	.	TGCGCCAGCAGCTTTCTAACAGGGAATAACTACGAGCAGTACTTC	CASSFLTGNNYEQYF
once	14	TRBV9	TRBJ2-5	TRBD1	TGTGCCAGCAGCACCCGGACAGGGACAGAGACCCAGTACTTC	CASSTRTGTETQYF
once	13	TRBV6-5	TRBJ2-7	.	TGTGCCAGCAGGGACGGACAGAACTACGAGCAGTACTTC	CASRDGQNYEQYF
.	16	TRBV7-7	TRBJ1-5	.	TGTGCCAGCAGCTCAGGTGGGGGGCTGAGCAATCAGCCCCAGCATTTT	CASSSGGGLSNQPQHF
.	16	TRBV6-5	TRBJ2-3	TRBD2	TGTGCCAGCAGTTCGACCAGCGGGGGGAGCACAGATACGCAGTATTTT	CASSSTSGGSTDTQYF
once	17	TRBV5-8	TRBJ2-5	TRBD1	TGTGCCAGCAGCTTGGTGACGACAGGGGGCGCGGGGGAGACCCAGTACTTC	CASSLVTTGGAGETQYF
.	13	TRBV2	TRBJ1-1	TRBD1	TGTGCCAGCAGTGAAGACCTGGGACAGAAAGCTTTCTTT	CASSEDLGQKAFF
once	15	TRBV7-2	TRBJ2-7	.	TGTGCCAGCAGCTCTCCTCGGACAAGCTCCTACGAGCAGTACTTC	CASSSPRTSSYEQYF
.	14	TRBV7-9	TRBJ1-3	TRBD1	TGTGCCAGCAGCTTGACAGGGTTTGGAAACACCATATATTTT	CASSLTGFGNTIYF
.	15	TRBV5-1	TRBJ1-1	TRBD1	TGCGCCAGCAGCTTGGTCCCATCTCAGGGGGGAGAAGCTTTCTTT	CASSLVPSQGGEAFF
few	17	TRBV21-1	TRBJ2-5	.	TGTGCCAGCAGCAAAGCGGGACACCCCTTAATCCAAGAGACCCAGTACTTC	CASSKAGHPLIQETQYF
.	15	TRBV5-1	TRBJ1-2	TRBD1	TGCGCCAGCAGCTTGGGTACCGGGACAGCCTATGGCTACACCTTC	CASSLGTGTAYGYTF
.	15	TRBV30	TRBJ1-2	.	TGTGCCTGGGGAGGCAGGACGAGGGTCGGCTATGGCTACACCTTC	CAWGGRTRVGYGYTF
few	14	TRBV9	TRBJ1-4	TRBD1	TGTGCCAGCAGCGGACAGGGGGCTGGTGAAAAACTGTTTTTT	CASSGQGAGEKLFF
few	14	TRBV7-2	TRBJ1-2	TRBD1	TGTGCCAGCAGCTTTCTACGGACAGGGCAAGGCTACACCTTC	CASSFLRTGQGYTF
.	14	TRBV30	TRBJ2-7	.	TGTGCCTGTCAGCCGTGGGGGCTCTCCTACGAGCAGTACTTC	CACQPWGLSYEQYF
.	13	TRBV6-6	TRBJ2-2	.	TGTGCCAGCGAAGTCGGGGGTATCGGGGAGCTGTTTTTT	CASEVGGIGELFF
.	16	TRBV19	TRBJ1-2	TRBD1	TGTGCCAGTAGTCGGGGACAGAGCCTTATTAACTATGGCTACACCTTC	CASSRGQSLINYGYTF
.	15	TRBV18	TRBJ1-1	.	TGTGCCAGCTCACCAGAAGGATTCATGAACACTGAAGCTTTCTTT	CASSPEGFMNTEAFF
once	14	TRBV13	TRBJ1-4	.	TGTGCCAGCAGCTTAGAACGGTTTAATGAAAAACTGTTTTTT	CASSLERFNEKLFF